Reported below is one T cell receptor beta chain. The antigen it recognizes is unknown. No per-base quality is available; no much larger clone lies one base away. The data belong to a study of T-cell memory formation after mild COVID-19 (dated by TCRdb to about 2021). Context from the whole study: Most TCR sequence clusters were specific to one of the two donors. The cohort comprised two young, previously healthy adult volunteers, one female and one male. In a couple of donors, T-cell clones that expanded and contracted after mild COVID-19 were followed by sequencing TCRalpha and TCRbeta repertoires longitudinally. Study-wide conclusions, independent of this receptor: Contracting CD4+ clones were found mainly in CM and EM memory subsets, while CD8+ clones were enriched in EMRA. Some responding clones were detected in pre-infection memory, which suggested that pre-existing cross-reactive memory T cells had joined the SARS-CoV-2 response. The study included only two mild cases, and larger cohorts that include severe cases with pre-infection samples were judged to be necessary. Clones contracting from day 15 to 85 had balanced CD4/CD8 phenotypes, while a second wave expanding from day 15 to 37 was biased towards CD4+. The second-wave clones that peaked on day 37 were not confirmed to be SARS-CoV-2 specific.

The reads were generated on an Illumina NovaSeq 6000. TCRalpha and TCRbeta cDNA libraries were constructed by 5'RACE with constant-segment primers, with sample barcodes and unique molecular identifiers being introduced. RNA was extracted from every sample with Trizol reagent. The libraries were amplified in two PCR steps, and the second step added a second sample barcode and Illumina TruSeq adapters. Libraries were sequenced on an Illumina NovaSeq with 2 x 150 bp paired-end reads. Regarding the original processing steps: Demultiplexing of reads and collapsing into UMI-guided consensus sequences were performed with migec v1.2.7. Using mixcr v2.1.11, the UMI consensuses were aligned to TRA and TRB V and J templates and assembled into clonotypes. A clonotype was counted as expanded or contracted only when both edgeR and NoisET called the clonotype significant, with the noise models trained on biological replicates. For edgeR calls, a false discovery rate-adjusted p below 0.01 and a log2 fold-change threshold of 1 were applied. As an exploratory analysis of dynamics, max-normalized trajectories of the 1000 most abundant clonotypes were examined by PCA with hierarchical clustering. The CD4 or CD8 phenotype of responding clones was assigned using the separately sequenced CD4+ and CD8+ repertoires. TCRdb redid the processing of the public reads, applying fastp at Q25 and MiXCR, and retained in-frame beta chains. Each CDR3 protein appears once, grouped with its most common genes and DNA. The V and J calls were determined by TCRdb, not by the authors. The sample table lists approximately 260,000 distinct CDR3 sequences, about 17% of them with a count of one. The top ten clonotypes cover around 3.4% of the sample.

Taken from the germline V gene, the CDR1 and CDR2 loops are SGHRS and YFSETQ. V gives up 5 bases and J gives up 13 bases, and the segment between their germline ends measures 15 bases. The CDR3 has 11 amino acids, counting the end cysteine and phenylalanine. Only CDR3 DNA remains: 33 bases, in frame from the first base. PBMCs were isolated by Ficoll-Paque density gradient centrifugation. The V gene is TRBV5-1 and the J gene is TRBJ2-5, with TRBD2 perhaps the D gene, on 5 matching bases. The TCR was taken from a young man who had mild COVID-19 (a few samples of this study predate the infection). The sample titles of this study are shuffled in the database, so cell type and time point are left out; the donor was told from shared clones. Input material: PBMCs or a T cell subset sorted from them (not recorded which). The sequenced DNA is TGCGCCAGCAGTCTCCAGAGGGTAACGTACTTC. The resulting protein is CASSLQRVTYF.